A selection of T cell receptor beta chains follows, all from one sample in a study of T cells in Graves' hyperthyroidism and ophthalmopathy. In TCRdb, the multiplex PCR reads were re-called with MiXCR into one record per CDR3 protein. There are 530,000 or so distinct CDR3 sequences in the sample; roughly 24% occur only once, and approximately 10% lies in the top ten. Source material: blood. The receptors originated from a woman in her thirties with Graves' ophthalmopathy. Each CDR3 is given without its conserved first and last residue. Fields, in order: clone size, D gene, J gene, V gene, CDR3 protein. The D gene is left open where the match is weak. Some rows have no size entry. The others give once, few or many, or a class for an expanded clone.

few,.,.,TRBV28,ASSLATGTQY
.,.,TRBJ1-5,TRBV3-1,ASSGQPNQPQH
.,.,TRBJ2-7,TRBV14,ASSQEGRYYEQY
many,.,TRBJ1-2,TRBV28,ASSLFSGYT
.,.,TRBJ1-2,TRBV6-1,ASSEGTVFGYT
many,.,TRBJ1-2,TRBV12-3/TRBV12-4,ASSKTGGYGYT
many,.,TRBJ1-3,TRBV18,ASSTDSLSGNTIY
.,.,TRBJ2-5,TRBV5-1,ASSSGATQY
few,.,TRBJ2-5,TRBV19,ASSDRPQETQY
.,.,TRBJ2-7,TRBV11-1,ASSRRRTAYEQY
many,.,TRBJ2-7,TRBV6-1,AYRQATLPYEQY
few,TRBD1,TRBJ1-2,TRBV18,ASSPLQGEDGYT
many,.,TRBJ1-1,TRBV28,ASTGTQEAF